Listed below are T cell receptor beta chains from one sample, sequenced in a study of Tregs in tolerant kidney transplant recipients. Assay used: immunoSEQ multiplex PCR; TCRdb lists only in-frame clones, some missing. The repertoire holds more than 90,000 clones, with roughly 93% as singletons. The material sequenced was CD4+ T cells from blood. These receptors all stem from a human donor in good health. The CDR3 runs from the conserved cysteine through the conserved F or W. The order of the fields is J gene, V gene, D gene, clone size, CDR3 DNA, CDR3 protein. The D gene is left open where the match is weak. Size is omitted from some rows. Given values are once, few, many or a class for expanded clones.

J: TRBJ1-1
V: TRBV11-2
D: NA
size: NA
DNA: TGTGCCAGCAGCCCTACCCCAGTTTTGAACACTGAAGCTTTCTTT
CDR3: CASSPTPVLNTEAFF

J: TRBJ1-2
V: TRBV6-6
D: NA
size: NA
DNA: TGTGCCAGCACTTCGCAGGGGCCCCGCTATGGCTACACCTTC
CDR3: CASTSQGPRYGYTF

J: TRBJ1-5
V: TRBV5-5
D: TRBD1
size: NA
DNA: TGTGCCAGCAGTAACAGGGGGTTGGATAGCAATCAGCCCCAGCATTTT
CDR3: CASSNRGLDSNQPQHF

J: TRBJ2-2
V: TRBV5-1
D: TRBD2
size: NA
DNA: TGCGCCAGCAGCATCCTAGCGGGAGTTGACACCGGGGAGCTGTTTTTT
CDR3: CASSILAGVDTGELFF

J: TRBJ1-3
V: TRBV18
D: NA
size: NA
DNA: TGTGCCAGCTCACCATCAGGCCGGAACACCATATATTTT
CDR3: CASSPSGRNTIYF

J: TRBJ2-5
V: TRBV6-5
D: TRBD1
size: once
DNA: TGTGCCAGCAGACGAATACAGGGGTCGAAGGAGACCCAGTACTTC
CDR3: CASRRIQGSKETQYF

J: TRBJ2-3
V: TRBV7-9
D: TRBD1
size: NA
DNA: TGTGCCAGCAGCTCCTTACCGGGACAGGGGCTCACAGATACGCAGTATTTT
CDR3: CASSSLPGQGLTDTQYF

J: TRBJ2-1
V: TRBV19
D: NA
size: NA
DNA: TGTGCCAGTAGCGATGAGCGGAGAATTCTTAACAATGAGCAGTTCTTC
CDR3: CASSDERRILNNEQFF

J: TRBJ2-7
V: TRBV6-6
D: TRBD2
size: once
DNA: TGTGCCAGCAGTTACTCGCGAAACGGGGGGGCCTACGAGCAGTACTTC
CDR3: CASSYSRNGGAYEQYF

J: TRBJ2-7
V: TRBV18
D: TRBD1
size: few
DNA: TGTGCCAGCTCACCACCGACAGGGGGCTACGAGCAGTACTTC
CDR3: CASSPPTGGYEQYF

J: TRBJ1-2
V: TRBV6-5
D: NA
size: NA
DNA: TGTGCCAGCAGCAAAACAGGAAACTATGGCTACACCTTC
CDR3: CASSKTGNYGYTF

J: TRBJ2-1
V: TRBV4-2
D: TRBD2
size: NA
DNA: TGTGCCAGCAGCCAAGGGCCAGCGGGAGTGGGTAATGAGCAGTTCTTC
CDR3: CASSQGPAGVGNEQFF

J: TRBJ2-1
V: TRBV19
D: TRBD2
size: NA
DNA: TGTGCCAGTACCTTAGCGGGAGTAAGTTACAATGAGCAGTTCTTC
CDR3: CASTLAGVSYNEQFF

J: TRBJ1-1
V: TRBV7-2
D: NA
size: NA
DNA: TGTGCCAGCAGCTTCTTGTATGGGGGGAACACTGAAGCTTTCTTT
CDR3: CASSFLYGGNTEAFF

J: TRBJ1-1
V: TRBV7-8
D: NA
size: once
DNA: TGTGCCAGCAGCTTACGGAATGGGGTTGGGTACACTGAAGCTTTCTTT
CDR3: CASSLRNGVGYTEAFF

J: TRBJ1-5
V: TRBV4-1
D: TRBD1
size: NA
DNA: TGCGCCAGCAGCCAAGTTCAGGGGGATAATCAGCCCCAGCATTTT
CDR3: CASSQVQGDNQPQHF

J: TRBJ1-5
V: TRBV18
D: TRBD1
size: NA
DNA: TGTGCCAGCTCACCGGGGGAGGGGGCCAATCAGCCCCAGCATTTT
CDR3: CASSPGEGANQPQHF

J: TRBJ1-1
V: TRBV2
D: TRBD1
size: NA
DNA: TGTGCCAGCAGTGATCTGAGACAGGGGTCACTCATGAACACTGAAGCTTTCTTT
CDR3: CASSDLRQGSLMNTEAFF

J: TRBJ2-3
V: TRBV27
D: TRBD2
size: NA
DNA: TGTGCCAGCAGCTCTCCCAGCGGGGGGACAGATACGCAGTATTTT
CDR3: CASSSPSGGTDTQYF

J: TRBJ1-5
V: TRBV4-2
D: TRBD1
size: once
DNA: TGTGCCAGCAGCACCCCGGACAGGGGAAACAATCAGCCCCAGCATTTT
CDR3: CASSTPDRGNNQPQHF

J: TRBJ2-1
V: TRBV7-3
D: NA
size: NA
DNA: TGTGCCAGCAGCCGCTTCGCGGGACAACACAATGAGCAGTTCTTC
CDR3: CASSRFAGQHNEQFF